These 4 T cell receptor beta chains came from one sample sequenced in a study of control samples from healthy donors and cancer patients. The table came from immunoSEQ multiplex PCR; TCRdb's copy has only in-frame clones and leaves some out. The sample carries roughly 150,000 clones, 80% to 90% recorded once. The specimen was blood. These receptor sequences come from a man between 18 and 35 years old in good health.

V usage is TRBV29-1 and J usage is TRBJ2-4, with a possible D match to TRBD2 (5 bases). This CDR3 region has 14 residues. Germline V gene lookup returns CDR1 SQVTM and CDR2 ANQGSEA. Trimming shortened V by 4 bases and J by 0 bases, and 10 bases separated the two germline ends. The CDR3 DNA follows: TGCAGCGTTGTGGAGGAGCTAGCCAAAAACATTCAGTACTTC. As protein: CSVVEELAKNIQYF.

The CDR3 sequence: CAWSDNYGYTF. The CDR3 DNA is TGTGCCTGGAGCGATAACTATGGCTACACCTTC. The chain joins TRBV30 to TRBJ1-2, with D hard to call. The germline V gene encodes CDR1 GTSNPN and CDR2 SVGIG (reference sequence). The CDR3 spans 11 residues. Trimming cost V 3 bases and J 1 base, with 3 bases left between them.

V gene TRBV2 combines with J gene TRBJ2-1; D is ambiguous. The germline gives CDR1 SNHLY, CDR2 FYNNEI. The CDR3 totals 11 residues. Trimming removed 4 bases from V and 9 bases from J, with 7 bases in between. In DNA, the CDR3 is TGTGCCAGCAGTGGTGTGGGTGAGCAGTTCTTC. Translation gives CASSGVGEQFF.

This clone was recorded once. The chain is built from TRBV5-8 and TRBJ1-2; D gene unclear. This CDR3 is built from 13 residues. Germline-derived CDR1 and CDR2 are SGHTS and YDEGEE. V was clipped by 2 bases and J by 4 bases, with 9 bases between them. CDR3 protein: CASSFTEFYGYTF. CDR3 DNA: TGTGCCAGCAGCTTCACAGAGTTCTATGGCTACACCTTC.